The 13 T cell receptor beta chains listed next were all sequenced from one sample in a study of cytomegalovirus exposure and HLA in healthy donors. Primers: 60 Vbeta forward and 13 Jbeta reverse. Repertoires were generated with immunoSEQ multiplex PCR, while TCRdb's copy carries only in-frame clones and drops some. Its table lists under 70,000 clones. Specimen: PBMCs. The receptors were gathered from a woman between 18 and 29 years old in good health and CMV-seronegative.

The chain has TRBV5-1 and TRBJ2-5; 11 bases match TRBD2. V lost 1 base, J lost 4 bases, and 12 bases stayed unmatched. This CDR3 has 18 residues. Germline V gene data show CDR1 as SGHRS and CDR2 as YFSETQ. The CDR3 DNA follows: TGCGCCAGCAGCTTGACCCCACTAGCGGGAGTTTTAGGAGAGACCCAGTACTTC. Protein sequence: CASSLTPLAGVLGETQYF.

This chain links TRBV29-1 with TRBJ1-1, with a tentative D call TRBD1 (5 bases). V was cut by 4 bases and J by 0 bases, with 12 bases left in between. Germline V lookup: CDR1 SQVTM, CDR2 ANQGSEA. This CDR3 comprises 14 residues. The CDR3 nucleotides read TGCAGCGTTGTCGCGGACACATTGAACACTGAAGCTTTCTTT. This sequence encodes CSVVADTLNTEAFF.

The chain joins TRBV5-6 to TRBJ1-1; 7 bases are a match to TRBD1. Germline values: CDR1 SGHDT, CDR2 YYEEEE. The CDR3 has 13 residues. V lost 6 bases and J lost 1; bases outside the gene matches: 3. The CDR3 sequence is CASNNRGNTEAFF. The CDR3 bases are TGTGCCAGCAACAACAGGGGGAACACTGAAGCTTTCTTT.

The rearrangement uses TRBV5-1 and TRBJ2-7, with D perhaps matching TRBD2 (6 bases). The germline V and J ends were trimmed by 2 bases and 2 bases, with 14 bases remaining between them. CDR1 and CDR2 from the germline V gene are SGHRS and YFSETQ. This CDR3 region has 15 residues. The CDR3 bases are TGCGCCAGCAGCTTCCGCGGAGGGCCCCCCTACGAGCAGTACTTC. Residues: CASSFRGGPPYEQYF.

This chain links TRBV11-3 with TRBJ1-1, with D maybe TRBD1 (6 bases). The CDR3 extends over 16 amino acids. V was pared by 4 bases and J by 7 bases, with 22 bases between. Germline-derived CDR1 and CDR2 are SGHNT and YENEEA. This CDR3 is CASSSRTEAEWGEAFF. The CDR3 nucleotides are TGTGCCAGCAGCTCAAGGACAGAAGCGGAGTGGGGTGAAGCTTTCTTT.

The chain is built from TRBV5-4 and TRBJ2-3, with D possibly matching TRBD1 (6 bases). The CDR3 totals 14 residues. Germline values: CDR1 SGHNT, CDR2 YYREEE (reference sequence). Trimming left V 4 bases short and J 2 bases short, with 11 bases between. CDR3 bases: TGTGCCAGCAGCCAGGGGCAGAACACAGATACGCAGTATTTT. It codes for CASSQGQNTDTQYF.

This CDR3 reads CASSVEVAGGPNTGELFF. The CDR3 nucleotides read TGTGCCAGCAGCGTAGAGGTAGCGGGAGGACCGAACACCGGGGAGCTGTTTTTT. V and J are TRBV9 and TRBJ2-2, with 10 bases matching TRBD2. Germline CDR1 SGDLS, CDR2 YYNGEE. CDR3 length equals 18 residues. V gave up 0 bases and J gave up 0 bases; unmatched junction bases: 5.

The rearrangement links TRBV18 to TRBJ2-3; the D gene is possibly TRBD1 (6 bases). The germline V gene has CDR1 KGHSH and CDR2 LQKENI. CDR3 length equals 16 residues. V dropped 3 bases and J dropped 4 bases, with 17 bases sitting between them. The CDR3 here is CASSPIVLQGPDTQYF. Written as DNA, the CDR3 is TGTGCCAGCTCACCTATCGTGCTCCAGGGGCCAGATACGCAGTATTTT. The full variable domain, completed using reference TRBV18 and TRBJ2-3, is NAGVMQNPRHLVRRRGQEARLRCSPMKGHSHVYWYRQLPEEGLKFMVYLQKENIIDESGMPKERFSAEFPKEGPSILRIQQVVRGDSAAYFCASSPIVLQGPDTQYFGPGTRLTVL.

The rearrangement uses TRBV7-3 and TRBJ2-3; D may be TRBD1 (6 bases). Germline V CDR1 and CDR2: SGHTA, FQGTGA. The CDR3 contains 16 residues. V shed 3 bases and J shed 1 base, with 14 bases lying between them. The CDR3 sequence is CASSFLGQTGTDTQYF. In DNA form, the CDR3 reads TGTGCCAGCAGCTTCCTCGGACAGACCGGCACAGATACGCAGTATTTT.

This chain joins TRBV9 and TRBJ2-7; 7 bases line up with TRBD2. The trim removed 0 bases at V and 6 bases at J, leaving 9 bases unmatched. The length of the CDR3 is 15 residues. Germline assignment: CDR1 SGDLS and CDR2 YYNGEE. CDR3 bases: TGTGCCAGCAGCGTAGACCCGGGACTACTCGGCGAGCAGTACTTC. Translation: CASSVDPGLLGEQYF.

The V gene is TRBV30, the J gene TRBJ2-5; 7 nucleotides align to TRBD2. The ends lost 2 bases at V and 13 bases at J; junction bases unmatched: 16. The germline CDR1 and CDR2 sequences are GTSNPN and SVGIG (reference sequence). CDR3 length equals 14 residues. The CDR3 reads CAWSIGGTPGGRYF. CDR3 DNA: TGTGCCTGGAGTATCGGGGGGACGCCAGGCGGTCGGTACTTC.

This chain's CDR3 is CASSGGGVGANVLTF. CDR3 DNA: TGCGCCAGCAGCGGCGGAGGCGTCGGGGCCAACGTCCTGACTTTC. V usage is TRBV5-1 and J usage is TRBJ2-6; D possibly corresponds to TRBD2 (5 bases). Trimming pared 4 bases from V and 4 bases from J, leaving 12 bases between. Per the germline V gene, CDR1 is SGHRS and CDR2 is YFSETQ. This CDR3 spans 15 amino acids. The variable domain in full, with the rest retrieved from reference TRBV5-1 and TRBJ2-6, is KAGVTQTPRYLIKTRGQQVTLSCSPISGHRSVSWYQQTPGQGLQFLFEYFSETQRNKGNFPGRFSGRQFSNSRSEMNVSTLELGDSALYLCASSGGGVGANVLTFGAGSRLTVL.

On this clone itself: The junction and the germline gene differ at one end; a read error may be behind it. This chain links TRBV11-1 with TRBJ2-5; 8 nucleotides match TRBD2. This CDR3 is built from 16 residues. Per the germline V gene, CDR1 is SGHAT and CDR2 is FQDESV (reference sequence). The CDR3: CASSLAGAGDQETQYF. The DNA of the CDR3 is TGTGCCAGCAGCCTAGCAGGAGCGGGGGACCAAGAGACCCAGTACTTC.